Following are 5 T cell receptor beta chains from one sample sequenced in a study of T-cell reconstitution after alpha-beta-depleted transplantation in children (dated by TCRdb to the mid-2010s). What this sample's treatment or condition label stands for: allogeneic hematopoietic cell transplantation with graft depleted of TCRalphabeta T cells and CD19 B cells. The library came from PCR. The data were produced on an Illumina HiSeq 2500. To normalize quantification of the TCRbeta repertoire, the TCR libraries were built with molecular barcoding that relied on unique molecular identifiers. In TCRdb, the public reads were trimmed at Q25 with fastp and aligned with MiXCR, with productive beta chains retained. Rows with one shared CDR3 protein collapse into an entry with the most common genes and DNA. This sample comprises some 100,000 distinct CDR3 sequences, around 16% of them detected only once. The ten biggest clones cover 15% to 20% of the sample.

Sequencing used PBMCs, mostly from graft donor cells, obtained 180 days after TCRalphabeta/CD19-depleted stem cell transplant. The receptors derive from a male patient between 2 and 10 years old who had a stem cell transplant for acute lymphoblastic leukemia, so the T cells may come from the graft donor.

V is TRBV11-2 and J is TRBJ2-5, with D perhaps TRBD1 (6 bases). The germline CDR1 and CDR2 sequences are SGHAT and FQNNGV. V dropped 0 bases and J dropped 3 bases, with 11 bases sitting between them. The CDR3 covers 15 residues. CDR3 bases: TGTGCCAGCAGCTTAGATGGGGCAGGGGAAGAGACCCAGTACTTC. This gives the protein CASSLDGAGEETQYF.

This clonotype was counted once. A much larger clone differs by one base, so this may be a read error. The missing conserved phenylalanine or tryptophan at the end of this CDR3 makes a read error likely. This chain joins TRBV5-5 and TRBJ2-2, with 15 bases that match TRBD2. The ends lost 3 bases at V and 4 bases at J; junction bases unmatched: 7. The CDR3 runs 18 residues. Germline CDR1 and CDR2: SGHKS and YYEKEE (reference sequence). The CDR3 DNA reads as TGTGCCAGCAGCTCTGGACTAGCGGGGGGGCCGGGCACCGGGGAGCTGTTTTCT. Amino acids: CASSSGLAGGPGTGELFS.

This clonotype was recorded a few times. V usage is TRBV20-1 and J usage is TRBJ2-5, with D perhaps TRBD1 (5 bases). The germline gives CDR1 DFQATT, CDR2 SNEGSKA (reference sequence). The CDR3 contains 13 residues. Trimming removed 0 bases from V and 2 bases from J, with 7 bases in between. CDR3 DNA sequence: TGCAGTGCTAGAGATCAGGGACAAGAGACCCAGTACTTC. Protein: CSARDQGQETQYF.

This clonotype was detected only a few times. V is TRBV6-1 and J is TRBJ1-1; D is unclear. Looked up from germline, CDR1 is MNHNS and CDR2 is SASEGT. There are 13 residues in the CDR3. V lost 6 bases, J lost 4 bases, and 12 bases lay in between. The CDR3, as DNA: TGTGCCAGCAGGGTTCGGGGAGGCACTGAAGCTTTCTTT. Translating gives CASRVRGGTEAFF.

This clonotype was found a few times. The J gene is TRBJ2-2, the V gene TRBV7-8; 8 nucleotides agree with TRBD1. The CDR3 spans 16 residues. V dropped 5 bases and J dropped 3; count of bases not matched to a gene: 8. CDR1 and CDR2 (germline): SGHVS, FQNEAQ. The CDR3 region has the DNA TGTGCCAGCAGCCCCCGGACAGGGCCTTACACCGGGGAGCTGTTTTTT. It is translated as CASSPRTGPYTGELFF.